The entry that follows covers one T cell receptor beta chain sequence. What it binds is not known. Treatment here: some 20 received Ad26.COV2.S at low or high dose, single or two shots; a few received placebo; per-sample allocation not given. Collection of samples fell on day 63 after the first vaccine or placebo injection. An Ad26 vector was used to express Wuhan-strain SARS-CoV-2 spike as the vaccine. The data stem from a study of Ad26.COV2.S vaccination and SARS-CoV-2 variants. Study at large: Intramuscular Ad26.COV2.S doses were given once or twice, 56 days apart.

The data were produced by immunoSEQ multiplex PCR, yet TCRdb's version contains in-frame clones alone and is incomplete. The data show under 500,000 clones, with around 92% seen just once and more than 1.5% held by the top ten. Whole-study findings and limits: Substantial breadth in spike-specific CD8+ and CD4+ T cell responses was reportedly seen after vaccination. Measurement of non-spike TCR breadth gave similar results in vaccine and placebo recipients.

Trimming shortened V by 7 bases and J by 0 bases, and 7 bases separated the two germline ends. The CDR3 extends over 12 amino acids. In germline, CDR1 is MNHEY, CDR2 SVGAGI. The receptor was derived from a person between 18 and 59 years old who received the Ad26.COV2.S COVID-19 vaccine or a placebo. Sample: peripheral blood, taken in a trial of Ad26.COV2.S vaccine versus placebo. V gene TRBV6-5 combines with J gene TRBJ2-7; D is uncertain. CDR3 nucleotides: TGTGCCAGCAATACCATCTCCTACGAGCAGTACTTC. This translates into CASNTISYEQYF.